This T cell receptor beta chain was recovered during a study of cytomegalovirus exposure and HLA in healthy donors (dated 2017 in TCRdb). With regard to the full study: In an earlier analysis of around 540 of the donors, around 300 Gb of sequence data and some 100 million unique TCR beta sequences from 150 million to 200 million T cells were reported. An early release covering 550 to 700 HLA-typed donors comprised approximately 300 gigabases of sequencing data and tens of millions of unique TCR sequences. Among the roughly 370 genotyped donors, about 83% belonged to the genetic ancestry cluster associated with self-reported Caucasian donors. The aim of the study was to test whether cataloging public T cell receptors could identify signatures of past pathogen exposure. The study used immunosequencing to profile the T cell repertoires of 600 to 850 subjects and linked those repertoires to cytomegalovirus serostatus. Along with the roughly 670-subject first cohort, a separate validation cohort of about 110 different subjects was used. To predict cytomegalovirus infection status, the study brought together high-throughput TCR immunosequencing, statistical association of individual TCRs with disease status, and machine learning. A later analysis re-analyzed previously published TCR beta repertoires from approximately 700 donors and added high-resolution HLA genotyping to study TCR occurrence patterns. Rather than using new phenotypic data, the later analysis identified candidate immune exposures from TCR beta sequences and from how often those sequences occurred across donors. An earlier analysis of about 620 of the donors applied high-throughput TCR beta sequencing to assess whether each TCR beta V gene segment acted as functional or pseudogenic. Donor age, sex, ethnicity and CMV serostatus were compiled together with the repertoire data. A later genetic analysis took genome-wide SNP genotypes for about 60% of the roughly 670 donors and used that subset as a discovery cohort. All discovery cohort repertoires had been generated using a single sequencing platform. HLA typing covered class I and class II loci at four-digit resolution. Typing coverage varied by locus: roughly 620-640 donors for A, B, C, DRB1 and DQB1; more than 500 for DQA1; over 600 for DPA1; some 470 for DPB1. Roughly 5 DR-DQ haplotypes were handled as single units for association and clustering, since linkage in the cohort was strong. Among a few hundred genotyped donors of the cohort, an average of roughly 240,000 unique TCR beta nucleotide sequences were sequenced per donor, around 20% of them non-productive. Beyond this particular receptor, the publication reports: A total of 150 or so TCR beta chains were listed by the study as associated with cytomegalovirus. A further reported finding was that TCR beta sequences accurately predicted the HLA-A and HLA-B alleles for most subjects in the first cohort. At a false discovery rate of 0.05, a later analysis linked fewer than 20,000 TCR beta sequences to specific HLA alleles. Linkage disequilibrium might explain the correlated functional status among segregating V segments, but an unknown experimental factor could not be ruled out. CMV serostatus was the only immune exposure information available for the cohort. The presence/absence analyses assumed that sequencing depth was roughly uniform across donors, and that assumption may not be true. In vitro tests confirmed that a few of the cytomegalovirus-associated TCR beta chains recognize cytomegalovirus antigens. A later genetic analysis associated a missense DCLRE1C variant with V-gene and J-gene trimming of TCR beta chains, and an independent cohort replicated the association. A later analysis reported that several top co-occurrence clusters appeared linked to parvovirus B19, influenza, CMV and Epstein-Barr virus. The 87-base-pair reads could not distinguish some IMGT-functional V segments, including TRBV6-2 and TRBV6-3, so those segments were excluded. When HLA alleles, especially DR and DQ, strongly co-occurred, TCR associations were difficult to assign to individual alleles. The classifier was reported to diagnose cytomegalovirus status with high specificity and sensitivity in both the original and validation cohorts. Only TCR beta chains were sequenced in this cohort, and the absence of alpha or paired-chain data limited detectable features. In a later analysis, TCR association rates were found to vary across HLA loci, with the most associated TCRs seen for DRB1 alleles and the fewest for HLA-C alleles. The earlier analysis of a few hundred of the donors excluded seventeen rarely observed V segments, including chromosome 9 orphons, because counts were too low. Because some donors lacked HLA typing at each locus, the association tests relied only on the typed subset. In a later analysis, most CMV-associated TCR beta chains were found to appear HLA-restricted, with HLA associations seemingly driven largely by CMV exposure. In an earlier analysis of over 550 of the donors, most TCR beta V segments were observed in productive rearrangements about 90% or about 30% of the time, broadly matching IMGT annotations. A group of highly shared sequence variants was considered likely to be a technical artifact of the sequencing pipeline. The authors suggested that the approach could potentially be generalized to other disease states and immunological phenotypes. A later analysis found that HLA-associated TCR beta chains were more clonally expanded and had lower generation probabilities than equally common non-associated chains. A later genetic analysis reported fewer N-insertions in productive TCRs among donors in an Asian-associated ancestry cluster than the roughly 720-donor mean. Across donors, most TCR sequences were observed very rarely, whereas some public TCRs were present in many individuals.

Measured from the cysteine to the phenylalanine, the CDR3 is 13 residues long. Solely the CDR3 DNA is kept, with 39 bases framed from the first base. After removal of 4 bases from V and 3 bases from J, the junction retains 1 base not matched to a gene. The germline V gene (reference sequence) yields LNHDA for CDR1 and SQIVND for CDR2. Receptor amplification or capture employed the immunoSEQ multiplex PCR assay. The multiplex PCR relied on a mix of 60 forward primers for TCR Vbeta segments and 13 reverse primers for TCR Jbeta segments. The CDR3 region of rearranged TCR beta genes was amplified from genomic DNA with a multiplex PCR assay. Amplified TCR beta libraries were sequenced as 87-base-pair reads on the Illumina HiSeq System. Regarding the original processing steps: A later analysis counted tens of millions of unique TCR beta chains across the 666 repertoires, and around 9.9 million of these chains were shared by at least two donors. Raw reads were error-corrected and collapsed into unique sequences with a nearest-neighbor algorithm that merged closely related sequences to remove PCR and sequencing errors. V, D and J gene segments were assigned by aligning CDR3 sequences to IMGT reference sequences. For a sequence to be retained, a match of at least six nucleotides was required to both a V gene segment and a J gene segment. Rearrangements were called productive when the CDR3 lacked stop codons and stayed in frame with V and J; all others were non-productive. Following IMGT convention, CDR3 was defined as the stretch from the second conserved V-encoded cysteine to the conserved J-encoded phenylalanine. Sequences without an unambiguous match to a single V gene segment were excluded from the earlier analysis of almost 600 of the donors. In an earlier analysis of some 590 of the donors, a V segment was called functional when productive rearrangements were above 56.7%, and segregating when the standard deviation between donors exceeded 5%. A statistical classification framework was built to diagnose cytomegalovirus status from the catalog of TCR beta chain sequences. V and J gene assignment, in a later analysis, came from comparing TCR nucleotide sequences with IMGT/GENE-DB human TR gene sequences. Using the TCRdist pipeline, a later analysis assigned CDR3 sequences along with most-parsimonious VDJ recombination scenarios. A later analysis defined each TCR beta chain by its CDR3 amino acid sequence plus V-gene family, and excluded reads lacking a unique V-gene family. To address suspected cross-contamination and a sequencing artifact, a later analysis removed under 600 highly shared, low-generation-probability nucleotide sequences. In a later analysis, a clonal expansion index for each public chain was calculated from normalized within-repertoire ranks of inferred template counts. In a later analysis, generation probabilities were computed with a VDJ recombination model fitted to out-of-frame rearrangements, and the resulting probabilities were checked against IGoR. Hypergeometric tests were used in a later analysis to score TCR-TCR, TCR-HLA and TCR-CMV co-occurrence, with a repertoire-size bias correction applied to the TCR pairs. False discovery rates were estimated in a later analysis by permuting HLA or CMV assignments 20 times. A later analysis grouped co-occurring TCRs with DBSCAN, adding TCRdist sequence similarity when clustering within HLA-allele-positive subsets. Co-occurrence clustering excluded repertoires with fewer than 30,000 or more than 120,000 public chains, plus five with anomalous nucleotide sharing. TCRdb obtained this table from immuneACCESS and retained in-frame rearrangements with V and J assigned. These tables miss some clones; where compared with another copy, unresolved V genes account for less than half of the shortfall, and the remainder is unexplained. Clone size and the V and J calls come from that table; the DNA yielded D and trimming. The sample table contains about 120,000 clones; only one count was recorded for roughly 80% of them. Around 28% of the sample is held by the ten biggest clonotypes.

In total, roughly 710 healthy bone marrow donors made up the cohort. All cohort members were sampled while nominally healthy, although unrecorded immune exposures were likely present. The donor was CMV seropositive and was included in the group of some 290 seropositive cohort members. A peripheral blood sample was provided by each donor, and peripheral blood mononuclear cells were used for TCR beta sequencing. The Qiagen DNeasy Blood Extraction Kit was used to extract genomic DNA from the blood cell samples. A remark on this clone: This clone's antigen is unknown. No base qualities exist here, and no much larger clone lies one base off it.

The TCR sequence derives from a man in his sixties in good health and CMV-seropositive. The sequencing sample was made of PBMCs. The V and J segments used are TRBV19 and TRBJ2-7; the central 9 bases match TRBD1. This receptor carries the CDR3 CASSTGQGYEQYF. The DNA sequence is TGTGCCAGTAGTACGGGACAGGGCTACGAGCAGTACTTC.